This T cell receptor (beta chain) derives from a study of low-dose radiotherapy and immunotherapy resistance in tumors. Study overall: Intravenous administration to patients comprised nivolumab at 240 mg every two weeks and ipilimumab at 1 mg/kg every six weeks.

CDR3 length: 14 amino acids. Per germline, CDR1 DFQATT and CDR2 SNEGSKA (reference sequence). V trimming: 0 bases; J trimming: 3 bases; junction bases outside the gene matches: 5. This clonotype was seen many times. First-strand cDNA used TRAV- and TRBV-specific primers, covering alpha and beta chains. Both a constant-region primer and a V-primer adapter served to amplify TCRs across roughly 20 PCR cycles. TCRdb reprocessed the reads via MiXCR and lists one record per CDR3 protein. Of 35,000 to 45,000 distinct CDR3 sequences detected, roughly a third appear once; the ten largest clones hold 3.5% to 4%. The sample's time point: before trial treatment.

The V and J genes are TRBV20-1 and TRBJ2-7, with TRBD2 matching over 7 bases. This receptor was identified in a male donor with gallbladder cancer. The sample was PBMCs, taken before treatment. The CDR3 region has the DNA TGCAGTGCTAGAGACCCCAGGACTAGCTACGAGCAGTACTTC. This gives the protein CSARDPRTSYEQYF.